Presented here are 2 T cell receptor beta chains from one specimen sequenced in a study of identical twins. MiXCR was run by TCRdb on the 5' RACE reads, yielding one entry per CDR3 protein. The sample lists about 720,000 distinct CDR3 sequences; 8.5% to 9.5% were seen once. The sample was also reused in another study, on yellow fever vaccine responses in identical twins.

The sequenced material came from PBMCs. Source of these receptors: a woman aged 18-29 years in good health.

This clonotype appeared a few times. The V gene is TRBV25-1, the J gene TRBJ2-7; D is unclear. CDR1 and CDR2 from the germline V gene are MGHDK and SYGVNS. This CDR3 contains 12 residues. V was shortened by 3 bases and J by 9 bases, with 12 bases between the two germline ends. The chain's CDR3 is CASSDPPRRQYF. CDR3 nucleotides: TGTGCCAGCAGTGACCCTCCCCGCCGGCAGTACTTC.

This clonotype has at least ten counts. The genes are TRBV7-8 and TRBJ2-7; perhaps D is TRBD1 or TRBD2 (7 bases each). The CDR3 runs 15 residues. Trimming left V 5 bases short and J 0 bases short, with 14 bases between. In germline, CDR1 is SGHVS, CDR2 FQNEAQ. CDR3 nucleotides: TGTGCCAGCAGCCCCCAGGGGGGGGTCTCCTACGAGCAGTACTTC. Residues: CASSPQGGVSYEQYF. Based on the CDR3 plus reference TRBV7-8 and TRBJ2-7, the full variable domain is GAGVSQSPRYKVAKRGQDVALRCDPISGHVSLFWYQQALGQGPEFLTYFQNEAQLDKSGLPSDRFFAERPEGSVSTLKIQRTQQEDSAVYLCASSPQGGVSYEQYFGPGTRLTVT.